Below, one TCR beta chain is given with its context. This sample was included in a study of blood T cell repertoires in COVID-19. In the study overall: In each case, the material was cDNA or gDNA derived from T cells, B-cell-depleted T cells, or PBMCs.

Generated by immunoSEQ multiplex PCR, the TCRdb table keeps only in-frame clones and is missing some. The data contain 250,000 to 400,000 clones, around 90% of them seen just once; the ten biggest clones take up roughly 2.6%. CDR3 length: 15 residues. CDR1 is SGHTA, CDR2 FQGNSA, per germline. Trimming at V came to 5 bases and at J to 4 bases, leaving 8 bases not matched to a gene. The clonotype originates from a man aged 55 to 69 who had recovered from COVID-19. The rearrangement links TRBV7-2 to TRBJ1-3; 7 bases fit TRBD1. The specimen sequenced was PBMCs or T cells enriched from blood (not recorded which). DNA for the CDR3: TGTGCCAGCAGCAAAAGGACAGGCGCGGGAAACACCATATATTTT. It translates to CASSKRTGAGNTIYF.